This T cell receptor (beta chain) was sequenced in a study of T cells in Graves' hyperthyroidism and ophthalmopathy. About the research overall: Peripheral blood was taken when the disease was first diagnosed, before any treatment began. Notes on the study in general: Among thyroid clonotypes expanded above 0.001, most also appeared in blood.

Investigators excluded patients with uncontrolled infection, other autoimmune disease, pregnancy or lactation. The PBMCs studied were ones that came from about 10 ml fresh peripheral blood. Amplified TCR beta CDR3 regions derived from RNA transcripts. Using the HTBI primer set, a first-round RT-PCR was run on the TCR CDR3. TCRdb fed the multiplex PCR reads into MiXCR, producing one record per CDR3 protein. Among 450,000 to 650,000 distinct CDR3 sequences listed, approximately 15% were seen once. The CDR3 spans 15 residues. Germline loops: CDR1 KGHSH, CDR2 LQKENI. J was trimmed by 2 bases and V by 4 bases; bases with no gene match: 4. Regarding this clonotype: The antigen is undetermined.

This receptor was taken from a woman aged 18 to 35 with Graves' ophthalmopathy. The rearrangement uses TRBV18 and TRBJ1-2, with TRBD1 matching 10 bases. Sequenced material: blood. In nucleotides, the CDR3 is TGTGCCAGCTCACACCCGGACAGGGGGAACTATGGCTACACCTTC. Translation gives CASSHPDRGNYGYTF.